This T cell receptor beta chain derives from a study of blood T cell repertoires in COVID-19. Study summary: Some COVID-19 samples were acute and others convalescent; all came from the United States, Italy and Spain. From T cells, B-cell-depleted T cells, or PBMCs came the material, which was cDNA or gDNA.

In the authors' methods: Reference gene primer amplification gave estimated nucleated cell counts. Sequencing was performed with immunoSEQ multiplex PCR; in TCRdb, only in-frame clones are kept and a portion is missing. V, J and clone size are taken as reported in that table, and D and trimming were inferred from the DNA itself. Of some 260,000 clones in the sample, around nine tenths were seen once. The source material was peripheral blood. The receptor was isolated from a woman aged 40 to 50 who had recovered from COVID-19.

The CDR3 loop is CASGGWGGSYEQYF. The CDR3, as DNA: TGTGCCTCAGGGGGCTGGGGGGGCTCCTACGAGCAGTACTTC. This chain uses TRBV10-3 with TRBJ2-7, with D perhaps TRBD1 (8 bases). The CDR3 sequence is 14 residues long. Trimming took off 11 bases at V and 0 bases at J, with 17 bases between the two ends. Germline V gene data show CDR1 as ENHRY and CDR2 as SYGVKD.